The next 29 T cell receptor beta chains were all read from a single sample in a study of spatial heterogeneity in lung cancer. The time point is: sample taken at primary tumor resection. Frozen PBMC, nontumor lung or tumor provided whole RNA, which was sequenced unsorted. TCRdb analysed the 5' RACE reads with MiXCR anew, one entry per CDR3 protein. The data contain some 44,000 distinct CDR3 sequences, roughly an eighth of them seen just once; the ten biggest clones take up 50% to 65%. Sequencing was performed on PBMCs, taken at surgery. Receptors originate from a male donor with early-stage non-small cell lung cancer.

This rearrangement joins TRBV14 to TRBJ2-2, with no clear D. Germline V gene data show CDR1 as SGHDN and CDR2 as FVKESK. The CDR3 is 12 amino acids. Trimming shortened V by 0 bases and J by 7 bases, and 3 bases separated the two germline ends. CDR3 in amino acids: CASSQEIGELFF. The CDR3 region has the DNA TGTGCCAGCAGCCAAGAAATCGGGGAGCTGTTTTTT.

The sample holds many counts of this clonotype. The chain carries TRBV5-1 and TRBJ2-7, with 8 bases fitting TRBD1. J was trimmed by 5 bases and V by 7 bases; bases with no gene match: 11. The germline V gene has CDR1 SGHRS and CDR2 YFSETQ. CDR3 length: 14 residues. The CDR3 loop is CASRTQGDVNEQYF. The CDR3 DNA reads TGCGCCAGCCGAACACAGGGGGACGTCAACGAGCAGTACTTC.

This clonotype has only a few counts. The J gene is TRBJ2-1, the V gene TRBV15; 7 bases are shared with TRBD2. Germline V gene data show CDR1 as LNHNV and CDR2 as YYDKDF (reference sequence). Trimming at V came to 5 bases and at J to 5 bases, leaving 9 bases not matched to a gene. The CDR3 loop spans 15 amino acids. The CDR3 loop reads CATSGSGRIDNEQFF. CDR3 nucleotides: TGTGCCACCAGCGGTAGCGGGCGGATCGACAATGAGCAGTTCTTC.

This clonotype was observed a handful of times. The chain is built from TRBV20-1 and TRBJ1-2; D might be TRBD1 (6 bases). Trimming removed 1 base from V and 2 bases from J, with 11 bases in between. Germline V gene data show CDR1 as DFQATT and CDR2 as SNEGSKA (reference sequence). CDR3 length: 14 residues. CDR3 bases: TGCAGTGCTAGAGTCAGGGGTGGAAACTATGGCTACACCTTC. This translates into CSARVRGGNYGYTF.

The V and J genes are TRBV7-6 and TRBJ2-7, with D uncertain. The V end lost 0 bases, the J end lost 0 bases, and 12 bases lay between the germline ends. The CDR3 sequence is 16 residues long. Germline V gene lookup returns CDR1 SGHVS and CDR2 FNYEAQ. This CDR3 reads CASSLALDANSYEQYF. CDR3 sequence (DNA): TGTGCCAGCAGCTTAGCGTTGGATGCAAACTCCTACGAGCAGTACTTC. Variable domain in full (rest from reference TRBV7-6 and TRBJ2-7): GAGVSQSPRYKVTKRGQDVALRCDPISGHVSLYWYRQALGQGPEFLTYFNYEAQQDKSGLPNDRFSAERPEGSISTLTIQRTEQRDSAMYRCASSLALDANSYEQYFGPGTRLTVT.

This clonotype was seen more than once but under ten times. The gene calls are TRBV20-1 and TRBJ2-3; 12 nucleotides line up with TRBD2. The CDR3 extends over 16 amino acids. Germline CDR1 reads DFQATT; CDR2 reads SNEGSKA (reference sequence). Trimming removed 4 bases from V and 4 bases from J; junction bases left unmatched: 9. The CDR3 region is CSAILLPSGRADTQYF. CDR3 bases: TGCAGTGCTATCCTCCTGCCTAGCGGGAGGGCAGATACGCAGTATTTT.

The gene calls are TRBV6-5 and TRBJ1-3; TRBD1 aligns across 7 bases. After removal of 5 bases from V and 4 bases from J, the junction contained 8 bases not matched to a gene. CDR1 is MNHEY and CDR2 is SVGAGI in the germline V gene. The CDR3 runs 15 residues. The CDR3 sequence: CASSRDSHQGNTIYF. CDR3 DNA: TGTGCCAGCAGTCGGGACAGCCATCAGGGAAACACCATATATTTT.

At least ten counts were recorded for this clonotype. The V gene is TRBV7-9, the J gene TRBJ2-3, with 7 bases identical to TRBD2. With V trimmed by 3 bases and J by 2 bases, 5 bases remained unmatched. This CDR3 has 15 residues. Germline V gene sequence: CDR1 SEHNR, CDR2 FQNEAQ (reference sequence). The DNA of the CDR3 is TGTGCCAGCAGCTTCGGGAGGTCTAACACAGATACGCAGTATTTT. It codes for CASSFGRSNTDTQYF.

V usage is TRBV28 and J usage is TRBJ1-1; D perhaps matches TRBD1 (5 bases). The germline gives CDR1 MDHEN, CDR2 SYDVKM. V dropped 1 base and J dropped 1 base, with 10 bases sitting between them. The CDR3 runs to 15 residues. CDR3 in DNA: TGTGCCAGCAGTTTATATCCAGGGCGGAACACTGAAGCTTTCTTT. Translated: CASSLYPGRNTEAFF.

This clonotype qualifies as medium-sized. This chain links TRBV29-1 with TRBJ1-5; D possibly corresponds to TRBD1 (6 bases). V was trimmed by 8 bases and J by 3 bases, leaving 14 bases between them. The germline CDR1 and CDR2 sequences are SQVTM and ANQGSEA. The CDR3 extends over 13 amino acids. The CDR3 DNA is TGCAGCACCCGGACAGAATCCAATCAGCCCCAGCATTTT. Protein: CSTRTESNQPQHF.

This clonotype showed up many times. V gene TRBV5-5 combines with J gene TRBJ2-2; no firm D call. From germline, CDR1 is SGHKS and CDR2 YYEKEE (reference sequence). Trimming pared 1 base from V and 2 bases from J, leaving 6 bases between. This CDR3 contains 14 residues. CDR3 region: CASSLSPNTGELFF. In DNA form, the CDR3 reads TGTGCCAGCAGCTTGAGTCCTAACACCGGGGAGCTGTTTTTT. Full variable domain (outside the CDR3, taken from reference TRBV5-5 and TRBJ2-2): DAGVTQSPTHLIKTRGQQVTLRCSPISGHKSVSWYQQVLGQGPQFIFQYYEKEERGRGNFPDRFSARQFPNYSSELNVNALLLGDSALYLCASSLSPNTGELFFGEGSRLTVL.

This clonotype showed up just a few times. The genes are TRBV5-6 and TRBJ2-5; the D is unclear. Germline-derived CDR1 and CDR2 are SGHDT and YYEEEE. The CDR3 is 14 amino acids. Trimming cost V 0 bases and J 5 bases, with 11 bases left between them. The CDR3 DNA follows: TGTGCCAGCAGCTTGGGCACTACCGGGGAGACCCAGTACTTC. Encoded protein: CASSLGTTGETQYF.

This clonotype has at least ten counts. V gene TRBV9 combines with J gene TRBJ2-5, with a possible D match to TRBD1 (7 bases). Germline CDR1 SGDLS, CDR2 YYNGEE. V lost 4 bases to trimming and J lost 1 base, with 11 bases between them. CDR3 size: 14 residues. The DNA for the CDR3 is TGTGCCAGCAGCCCCCAGGGGGGCCAAGAGACCCAGTACTTC. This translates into CASSPQGGQETQYF.

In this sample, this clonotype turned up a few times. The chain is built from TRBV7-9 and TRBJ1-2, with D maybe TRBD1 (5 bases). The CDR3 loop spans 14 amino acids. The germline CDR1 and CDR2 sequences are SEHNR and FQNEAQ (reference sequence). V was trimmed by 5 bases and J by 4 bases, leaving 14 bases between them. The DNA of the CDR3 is TGTGCCAGCAGCCAGATAGGGGATTCCTATGGCTACACCTTC. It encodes CASSQIGDSYGYTF.

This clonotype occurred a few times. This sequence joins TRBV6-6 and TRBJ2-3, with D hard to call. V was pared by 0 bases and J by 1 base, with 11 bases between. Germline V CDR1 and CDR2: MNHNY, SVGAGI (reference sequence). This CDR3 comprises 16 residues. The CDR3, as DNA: TGTGCCAGCAGTTACTCGCGTAGAAGTGGCACAGATACGCAGTATTTT. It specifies CASSYSRRSGTDTQYF.

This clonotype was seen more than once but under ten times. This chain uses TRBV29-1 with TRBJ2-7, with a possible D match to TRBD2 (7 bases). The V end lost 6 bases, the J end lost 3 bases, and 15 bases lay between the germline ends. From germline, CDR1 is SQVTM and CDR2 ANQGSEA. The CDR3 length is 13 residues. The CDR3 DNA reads TGCAGCGTCCCTGGGGGGGGCTACTACGAGCAGTACTTC. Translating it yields CSVPGGGYYEQYF.

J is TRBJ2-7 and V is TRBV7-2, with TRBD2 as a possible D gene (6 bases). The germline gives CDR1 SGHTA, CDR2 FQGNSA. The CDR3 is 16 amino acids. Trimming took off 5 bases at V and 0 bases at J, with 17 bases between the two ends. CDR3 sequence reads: CASSPSSGLLSYEQYF. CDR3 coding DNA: TGTGCCAGCAGCCCCTCGTCGGGACTCCTCTCCTACGAGCAGTACTTC.

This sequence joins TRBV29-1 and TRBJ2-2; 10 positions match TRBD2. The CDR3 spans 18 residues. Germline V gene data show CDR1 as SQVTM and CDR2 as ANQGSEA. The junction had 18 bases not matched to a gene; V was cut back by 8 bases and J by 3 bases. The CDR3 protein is CSNRVASGSRWDTGELFF. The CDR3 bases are TGCAGCAACCGCGTGGCTAGCGGGAGTAGATGGGACACCGGGGAGCTGTTTTTT.

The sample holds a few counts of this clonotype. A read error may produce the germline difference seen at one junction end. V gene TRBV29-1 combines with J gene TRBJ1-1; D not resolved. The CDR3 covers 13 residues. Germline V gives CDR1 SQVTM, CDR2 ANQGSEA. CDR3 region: CSAEISLNTEAFF. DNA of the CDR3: TGCAGCGCTGAAATATCCCTGAACACTGAAGCTTTCTTT.

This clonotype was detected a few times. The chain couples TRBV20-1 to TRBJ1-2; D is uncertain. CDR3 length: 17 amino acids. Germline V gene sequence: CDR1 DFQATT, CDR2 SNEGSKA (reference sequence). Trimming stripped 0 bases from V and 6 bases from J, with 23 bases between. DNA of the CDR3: TGCAGTGCTAGAGATACGGGGTATGCCTTGGCTATTCATGGCTACACCTTC. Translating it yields CSARDTGYALAIHGYTF.

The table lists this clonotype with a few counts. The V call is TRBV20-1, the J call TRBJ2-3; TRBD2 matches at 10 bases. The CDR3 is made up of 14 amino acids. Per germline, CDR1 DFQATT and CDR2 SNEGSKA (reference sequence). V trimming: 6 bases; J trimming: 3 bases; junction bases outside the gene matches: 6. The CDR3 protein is CSAISGRPTDTQYF. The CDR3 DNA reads TGCAGTGCCATTAGCGGGAGGCCGACAGATACGCAGTATTTT.

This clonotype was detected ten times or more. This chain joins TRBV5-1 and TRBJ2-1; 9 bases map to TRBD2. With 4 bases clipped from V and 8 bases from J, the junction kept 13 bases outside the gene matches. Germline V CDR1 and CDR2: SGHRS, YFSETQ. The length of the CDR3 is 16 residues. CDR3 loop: CASSLLAGSALDEQFF. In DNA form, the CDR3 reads TGCGCCAGCAGCCTACTAGCGGGTTCCGCGTTGGATGAGCAGTTCTTC.

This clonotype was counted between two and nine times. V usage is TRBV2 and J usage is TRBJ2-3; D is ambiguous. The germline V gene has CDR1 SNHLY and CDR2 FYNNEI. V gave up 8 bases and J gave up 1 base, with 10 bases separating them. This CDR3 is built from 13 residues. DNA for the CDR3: TGTGCCAGCGAAGGGTCCGGCACAGATACGCAGTATTTT. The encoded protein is CASEGSGTDTQYF.

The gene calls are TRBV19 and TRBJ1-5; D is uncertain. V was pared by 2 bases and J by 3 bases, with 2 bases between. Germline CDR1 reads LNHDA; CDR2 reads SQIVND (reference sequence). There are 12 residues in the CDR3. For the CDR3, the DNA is TGTGCCAGTAGTATAAACAATCAGCCCCAGCATTTT. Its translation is CASSINNQPQHF.

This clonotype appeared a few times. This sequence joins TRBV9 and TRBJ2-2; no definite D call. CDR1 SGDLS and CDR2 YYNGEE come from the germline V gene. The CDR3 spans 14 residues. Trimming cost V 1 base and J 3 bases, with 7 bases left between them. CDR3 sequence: CASSVFDHTGELFF. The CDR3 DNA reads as TGTGCCAGCAGCGTATTCGACCACACCGGGGAGCTGTTTTTT.

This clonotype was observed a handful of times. The DNA of the CDR3 is TGTGCCAGCAGCTTAGGTGGACTAGCGGGGGGCCAAGAGACCCAGTACTTC. Translation gives CASSLGGLAGGQETQYF. The V and J genes are TRBV7-2 and TRBJ2-5; 14 positions match TRBD2. V trimming: 1 base; J trimming: 1 base; junction bases outside the gene matches: 2. The germline V gene has CDR1 SGHTA and CDR2 FQGNSA. CDR3 length equals 17 residues.

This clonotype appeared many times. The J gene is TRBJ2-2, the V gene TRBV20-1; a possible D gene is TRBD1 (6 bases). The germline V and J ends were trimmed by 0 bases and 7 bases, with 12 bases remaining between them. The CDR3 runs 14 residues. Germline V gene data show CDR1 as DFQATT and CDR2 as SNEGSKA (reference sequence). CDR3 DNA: TGCAGTGCTAGAGACAGGGGTTTCGTCGGGGAGCTGTTTTTT. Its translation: CSARDRGFVGELFF.

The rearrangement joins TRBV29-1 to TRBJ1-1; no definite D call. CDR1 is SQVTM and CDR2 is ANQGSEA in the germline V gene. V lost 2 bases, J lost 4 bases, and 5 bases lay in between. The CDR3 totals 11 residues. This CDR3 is CSVESGTEAFF. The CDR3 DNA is TGCAGCGTTGAATCGGGCACTGAAGCTTTCTTT.

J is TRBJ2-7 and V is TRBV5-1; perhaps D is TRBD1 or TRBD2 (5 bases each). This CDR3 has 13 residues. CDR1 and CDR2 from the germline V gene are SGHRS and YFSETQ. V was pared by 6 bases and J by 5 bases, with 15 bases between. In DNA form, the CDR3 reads TGCGCCAGCACGGGGCGTCTCACGGACGAGCAGTACTTC. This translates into CASTGRLTDEQYF.